This T cell receptor beta chain was recovered during a study of OX40 agonist ivuxolimab in advanced cancers. Study-level background: The costimulatory receptor OX40 (CD134) was targeted by ivuxolimab, a fully human IgG2 agonistic monoclonal antibody. Intravenous ivuxolimab was administered to patients every 2 weeks at six dose levels: 0.01, 0.1, 0.3, 1.5, 3 and 10 mg/kg. Of the 50 or so patients in dose escalation, some 20 had hepatocellular carcinoma, some 15 had melanoma, 9 had renal cell carcinoma and 9 had head and neck cancer. In the dose-escalation cohort, roughly 82% of patients were male, and the mean age was roughly 60 years with a range of roughly 20 to 85. Patients were allowed to have had prior anti-PD-1, anti-PD-L1 or anti-CTLA-4 therapy, and approximately 40% of the dose-escalation patients had been treated with checkpoint inhibitors. Partial responses occurred in three dose-escalation patients: two with cutaneous melanoma and one with hepatocellular carcinoma. The purpose of peripheral TCRbeta sequencing was to test whether ivuxolimab changed TCR sequence diversity and led to clonal T-cell expansion. The paper describes the monotherapy dose-escalation part (N of about 54 patients) of the phase I trial of ivuxolimab. Findings and caveats that apply to the study as a whole: The antigen specificity of the clonally expanded peripheral T cells was not determined. Low levels of normalized T-cell clonal expansion were also seen in some patients who did not respond. At doses from 0.1 to 3.0 mg/kg, clonal expansion was seen in both CD4+ and CD8+ blood T cells between baseline and week 6. Partial responders in the 0.1-3.0 mg/kg groups had among the lowest normalized peripheral clonal expansion, especially among CD8+ T cells. On average, CD8+ T cells showed more expanded clones than CD4+ T cells after ivuxolimab.

Genomic DNA was extracted from sorted cells for sequencing of the TCRbeta CDR3 region. TCRbeta CDR3 regions were sequenced using the immunoSEQ Assay. Imported from immuneACCESS, the table was reduced by TCRdb to in-frame sequences with V and J called. These copies leave out some clones; in studies compared against another copy, an unresolved V gene accounts for under half, and the cause of the remainder is not known. This sample has over 40,000 clones in its table, and about four fifths of those were observed once. 4.5% to 5.5% of the sample comes from the top ten. A word on this clone: The antigen it recognizes is unknown. Base qualities were left out, and no much larger clone turns up one base away.

Patients with a history of autoimmune disease or receiving systemic immunosuppression were excluded from the trial. Peripheral blood for TCR sequencing was collected from all dose cohorts at baseline, on cycle 4 day 1, and on cycle 7 day 1. The samples were drawn from a first-in-human, open-label, multicenter phase I dose-escalation trial of ivuxolimab. Adults with locally advanced or metastatic melanoma, renal cell carcinoma, hepatocellular carcinoma or head and neck squamous cell carcinoma were enrolled in the trial. Before TCR sequencing, CD4+ T cells and CD8+ T cells from peripheral blood were sorted into separate populations. Trimming costs V 6 bases and J 2 bases, and their ends lie 10 bases apart. The CDR3 starts with the cysteine, ends with the phenylalanine, and has 14 residues. Only the CDR3 part of the read is kept: 42 bases, read in frame from the first base. The germline V gene gives CDR1 as SGHTA and CDR2 as FQGNSA.

The sample here was CD4+ or CD8+ T cells sorted from blood, taken in a trial of the OX40 agonist ivuxolimab. The V and J genes are TRBV7-2 and TRBJ2-2, with the D gene not clear enough to name. This receptor was identified in an adult with an advanced solid tumor such as melanoma, head and neck, liver or kidney cancer. The DNA sequence is given as TGTGCCAGCAGACCCAAGGGAAACACCGGGGAGCTGTTTTTT. This gives the protein CASRPKGNTGELFF.